This T cell receptor (beta chain) was obtained from a study of monozygotic twins with inflammatory bowel disease. TCRdb re-called the 5' RACE reads and catalogs CDR3 proteins one per entry, DNA excluded. This table lists about 210,000 distinct CDR3 sequences. The CDR3 sequence is 15 residues long. The germline V gene encodes CDR1 MNHEY and CDR2 SMNVEV (reference sequence). The rearrangement links TRBV27 to TRBJ2-7; TCRdb's D gene call, TRBD1, goes unchecked for lack of DNA. This TCR derives from a human donor with ulcerative colitis or Crohn's disease, or a healthy co-twin of an affected twin (not recorded which). The sequenced sample was blood. CDR3 sequence: CASSLYGTGSYEQYF.